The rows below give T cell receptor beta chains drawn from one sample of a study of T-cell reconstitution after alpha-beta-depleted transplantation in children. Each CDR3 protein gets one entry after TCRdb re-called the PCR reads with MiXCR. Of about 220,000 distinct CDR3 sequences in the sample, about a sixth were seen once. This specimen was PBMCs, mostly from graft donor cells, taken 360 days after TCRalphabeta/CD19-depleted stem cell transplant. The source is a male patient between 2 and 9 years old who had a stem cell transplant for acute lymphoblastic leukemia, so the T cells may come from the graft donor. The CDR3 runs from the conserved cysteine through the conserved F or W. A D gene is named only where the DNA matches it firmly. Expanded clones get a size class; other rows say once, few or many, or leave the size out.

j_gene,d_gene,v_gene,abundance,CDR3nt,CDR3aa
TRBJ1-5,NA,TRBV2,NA,TGTGCCAGCAGTGAGGGCTCCGGAAATCAGCCCCAGCATTTT,CASSEGSGNQPQHF
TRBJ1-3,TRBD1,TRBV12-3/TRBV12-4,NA,TGTGCCAGCAGTTCACCGGGACAGGGGGCTGGAAACACCATATATTTT,CASSSPGQGAGNTIYF
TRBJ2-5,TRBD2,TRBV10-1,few,TGCGCCAGCAGTGAGTCGATGGTTCCGGGGACTAGGGTTAAGCAAGAGACCCAGTACTTC,CASSESMVPGTRVKQETQYF
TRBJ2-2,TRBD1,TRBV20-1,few,TGCAGTGCTCCCCGGACAGGGGGAACCGGGGAGCTGTTTTTT,CSAPRTGGTGELFF
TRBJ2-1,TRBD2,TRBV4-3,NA,TGCGCCAGCAGCCAAGATGAGCTAGCGGGGGGGCACCCCTACAATGAGCAGTTCTTC,CASSQDELAGGHPYNEQFF
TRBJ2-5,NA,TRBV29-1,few,TGCAGCGTTGAAGGCGGTTCCCAAGAGACCCAGTACTTC,CSVEGGSQETQYF
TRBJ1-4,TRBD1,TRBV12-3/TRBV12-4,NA,TGTGCCAGCAGTTTAAGAGGGGGCGCTGGAAAACTGTTTTTT,CASSLRGGAGKLFF
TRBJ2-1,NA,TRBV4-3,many,TGCGCCAGCAGCCAAGCTAGCGCCTATAATGAGCAGTTCTTC,CASSQASAYNEQFF
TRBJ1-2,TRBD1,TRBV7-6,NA,TGTGCCAGCAGTTTGAGACAGGGTACGGTCTATGGCTACACCTTC,CASSLRQGTVYGYTF
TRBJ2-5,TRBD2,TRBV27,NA,TGTGCCAGCAGTCATAGCGGGGGGGCCGTGCAGACCCAGTACTTC,CASSHSGGAVQTQYF
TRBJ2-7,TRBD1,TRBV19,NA,TGTGCCAGTAGTATAAGAGGGGGGACAGGAGGACGCGAGCAGTACTTC,CASSIRGGTGGREQYF
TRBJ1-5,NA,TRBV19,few,TGTGCCAGTAGTATACTCTTAAGGCAGCCCCAGCATTTT,CASSILLRQPQHF
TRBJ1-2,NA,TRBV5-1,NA,TGCGCCAGCAGCGAGACGCAGGGTAACGGCTACACCTTC,CASSETQGNGYTF
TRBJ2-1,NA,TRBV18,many,TGTGCCAGCTCAAGAAATGTGGGGGCGGGGTACTACAATGAGCAGTTCTTC,CASSRNVGAGYYNEQFF
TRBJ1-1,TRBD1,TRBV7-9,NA,TGTGCCAGCAGCGGGGACAGACCAAACACTGAAGCTTTCTTT,CASSGDRPNTEAFF
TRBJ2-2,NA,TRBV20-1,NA,TGCAGTGCTAGAGATCGTCGAAGGAGGGCGAACACCGGGGAGCTGTTTTTT,CSARDRRRRANTGELFF